Each of the 14 T cell receptor beta chains below was sequenced from the same sample in a study of blood T cell repertoires in COVID-19. TCRdb keeps only in-frame clones here, not all; method: immunoSEQ multiplex PCR. Of under 200,000 clones in the sample, 76% are singletons; the top ten hold around 3.4%. Material: peripheral blood. The origin of the receptors is an elderly woman with acute or convalescent COVID-19.

This chain links TRBV19 with TRBJ1-1; 7 bases match TRBD1. Germline V gene data show CDR1 as LNHDA and CDR2 as SQIVND (reference sequence). The CDR3 spans 18 residues. Germline trimming cut 4 bases from V and 1 base from J; bases unmatched to any gene: 15. Here the CDR3 DNA reads TGTGCCAGTAGTACCCCTCTGGGAAGGGGGCACAGGAACACTGAAGCTTTCTTT. It translates to CASSTPLGRGHRNTEAFF.

Only a few counts were recorded for this clone. J is TRBJ2-3 and V is TRBV2; a possible D gene is TRBD1 (5 bases). CDR1 and CDR2 from the germline V gene are SNHLY and FYNNEI. The V gene lost 10 bases and the J gene lost 4 bases, with 24 bases spanning the gap. The CDR3 contains 16 residues. CDR3 in DNA: TGTGCCACACCACTATCGGCAGGGATGAAATCAGATACGCAGTATTTT. Protein product: CATPLSAGMKSDTQYF.

The J gene is TRBJ2-1, the V gene TRBV27, with D uncertain. In germline, CDR1 is MNHEY, CDR2 SMNVEV (reference sequence). V shed 4 bases and J shed 15 bases, with 19 bases lying between them. The CDR3 is 13 amino acids. The CDR3 sequence: CASSSDTSPGPFF. CDR3 bases: TGTGCCAGCAGTTCCGACACCTCCCCCGGCCCGTTCTTC.

V is TRBV5-3 and J is TRBJ2-7; no definite D call. TRBV5-3 is marked as an open reading frame, function uncertain. The CDR3 extends over 14 amino acids. Trimming shortened V by 1 base and J by 1 base, and 9 bases separated the two germline ends. This CDR3 reads CARSLPHSSYEQYF. Written as DNA, the CDR3 is TGTGCCAGAAGCTTGCCCCACAGTTCCTACGAGCAGTACTTC.

This chain uses TRBV29-1 with TRBJ1-2, with D hard to call. Trimming stripped 5 bases from V and 0 bases from J, with 10 bases between. The CDR3 has 13 amino acids. Per the germline V gene, CDR1 is SQVTM and CDR2 is ANQGSEA. CDR3 coding DNA: TGCAGCGTTCAGCGTCCAGCTAACTATGGCTACACCTTC. Amino acids: CSVQRPANYGYTF.

The chain combines TRBV10-3 with TRBJ2-3; 9 bases are shared with TRBD2. CDR1 is ENHRY, CDR2 SYGVKD, per germline. The trim removed 8 bases at V and 4 bases at J, leaving 10 bases unmatched. The CDR3 runs 15 residues. The CDR3 here is CAIGTTSGEADTQYF. The CDR3 region has the DNA TGTGCCATCGGCACGACTAGCGGTGAGGCAGATACGCAGTATTTT.

The CDR3 nucleotides read TGCAGCGTTGAAGATAGTAGGAGTTGGGACACTGAAGCTTTCTTT. It codes for CSVEDSRSWDTEAFF. The V call is TRBV29-1, the J call TRBJ1-1; D remains ambiguous. CDR3 size: 15 residues. Germline V CDR1 and CDR2: SQVTM, ANQGSEA. The V and J ends lost 0 bases and 3 bases respectively, with 14 bases between them.

With respect to this clone: Other DNA sequences from this sample encode an identical CDR3 as well. The chain links TRBV6-5 to TRBJ2-7; D is uncertain. Germline V gene data show CDR1 as MNHEY and CDR2 as SVGAGI. Trimming cost V 0 bases and J 4 bases, with 10 bases left between them. The CDR3 loop spans 14 amino acids. The CDR3 region has the DNA TGTGCCAGCAGTTACTCGACATCAGCATACGAGCAGTACTTC. It encodes CASSYSTSAYEQYF.

The chain uses TRBV5-5 and TRBJ2-7; tentatively, D is TRBD1 (5 bases). This CDR3 region has 15 residues. Trimming shortened V by 4 bases and J by 2 bases, and 16 bases separated the two germline ends. Germline-derived CDR1 and CDR2 are SGHKS and YYEKEE (reference sequence). The CDR3: CASSQKQGIPYEQYF. CDR3 nucleotide sequence: TGTGCCAGCAGCCAGAAGCAGGGAATTCCCTACGAGCAGTACTTC.

This clone was seen a handful of times. The CDR3, as DNA: TGTGCCACCAGTGATCCGGGACAGGGCAATCATGAGCAGTTCTTC. It specifies CATSDPGQGNHEQFF. The J gene is TRBJ2-1, the V gene TRBV24-1; the match to TRBD1 covers 9 bases. CDR3 length: 15 amino acids. V shed 3 bases, J shed 8 bases, and the junction held 7 bases outside the gene matches. The germline V gene encodes CDR1 KGHDR and CDR2 SFDVKD.

This clone was found a few times. J is TRBJ2-1 and V is TRBV6-6, with D possibly matching TRBD2 (7 bases). Germline CDR1 MNHNY, CDR2 SVGAGI (reference sequence). CDR3 length: 14 amino acids. V was clipped by 2 bases and J by 4 bases, with 9 bases between them. The CDR3 reads CASSYRGGYNEQFF. CDR3 in DNA: TGTGCCAGCAGTTACAGGGGGGGGTACAATGAGCAGTTCTTC.

The CDR3 is CASSQMYSNQPQHF. CDR3 DNA: TGTGCCAGCTCACAAATGTATAGCAATCAGCCCCAGCATTTT. The chain carries TRBV18 and TRBJ1-5; no clear D. The CDR3 contains 14 residues. Germline values: CDR1 KGHSH, CDR2 LQKENI. V lost 4 bases to trimming and J lost 0 bases, with 7 bases between them.

The chain employs TRBV5-1 and TRBJ2-3; 8 bases match TRBD2. The V and J ends lost 1 base and 1 base, in that order; junction bases with no gene match: 5. The CDR3 has 16 residues. Germline loops: CDR1 SGHRS, CDR2 YFSETQ. The DNA for the CDR3 is TGCGCCAGCAGCTTGATCAGCGGGGGCCGCACAGATACGCAGTATTTT. This encodes CASSLISGGRTDTQYF.

CDR3 region: CASSDRIGNTIYF. The CDR3 nucleotides read TGTGCCAGCAGCGACAGGATTGGAAACACCATATATTTT. The chain couples TRBV7-3 to TRBJ1-3; a weak D match, TRBD1 (6 bases). Between the trimmed V and J ends, which lost 5 bases and 3 bases, there was a span of 8 bases. CDR3 size: 13 residues. CDR1 is SGHTA, CDR2 FQGTGA, per germline.